This record looks at one T cell receptor beta chain sequence and its context. With baseline, cycle 4 day 1, and cycle 7 day 1 as timepoints, blood was sampled. The data were taken from a study of OX40 agonist ivuxolimab in advanced cancers. On the study more broadly: In this cohort, patients received ivuxolimab, an agonistic anti-OX40 (CD134) antibody. The group had a mean age of roughly 65 years, ranged from 23 to 79, and was roughly 80% male. One hepatocellular carcinoma and a couple of cutaneous melanoma patients partially responded.

Sequencing was performed with immunoSEQ multiplex PCR; in TCRdb, only in-frame clones are kept and a portion is missing. Counted here are 40,000 to 60,000 clones, 80% to 90% occurring once; the ten biggest clones make up over 1.5%. The sample consisted of CD4+ or CD8+ T cells sorted from blood, taken in a trial of the OX40 agonist ivuxolimab. This clonotype was obtained from an adult with an advanced solid tumor such as melanoma, head and neck, liver or kidney cancer.

Here the CDR3 reads CSASGPEQYF. DNA of the CDR3: TGCAGTGCTAGTGGTCCGGAGCAGTACTTC. The chain couples TRBV20-1 to TRBJ2-7; no definite D call. CDR3 length: 10 amino acids. V lost 3 bases and J 7 bases, leaving 7 bases between the germline ends. Germline V gives CDR1 DFQATT, CDR2 SNEGSKA (reference sequence).